This T cell receptor (beta chain) is drawn from a study of T cell responses to AZD1222 COVID-19 vaccine. Study-wide background: Researchers grouped second doses given at about 4 or about 12 weeks into one pool. Study-wide points: Nearly half of spike-specific TCRs reportedly go after variant regions that carry no mutations.

A note on this clone: Its target is unknown.

Germline CDR1 LGHDT, CDR2 YNNKEL (reference sequence). V shed 5 bases and J shed 6 bases, with 21 bases lying between them. The CDR3 runs to 16 residues. The repertoire was sequenced with immunoSEQ multiplex PCR; TCRdb's copy has only in-frame clones and lacks some. The table has 130,000 to 150,000 clones, 75% to 90% seen once. Here the sequenced sample was peripheral blood, taken on day 0 of AZD1222 vaccination. V usage is TRBV3-1 (or the pseudogene TRBV3-2) and J usage is TRBJ2-3; possibly TRBD2 for D (7 bases). The clonotype comes from an adult in good health. CDR3 amino acids: CASSATGASGGDTQYF. The CDR3 DNA sequence: TGTGCCAGCAGCGCGACGGGGGCTAGCGGTGGGGATACGCAGTATTTT.